This TCR beta chain was observed in a study of blood T cell repertoires in COVID-19. The overall study: Sources were T cells, B-cell-depleted T cells, or PBMCs; the material itself was cDNA or gDNA.

Germline CDR1 reads ENHRY; CDR2 reads SYGVKD. CDR3 length: 17 residues. Germline trimming cut 3 bases from V and 1 base from J; bases unmatched to any gene: 9. Profiled with immunoSEQ multiplex PCR; TCRdb holds only in-frame clones, not every one. This repertoire shows 290,000 or so clones, around 86% found once; its top ten account for over 1%. The chain has TRBV10-3 and TRBJ1-5; 7 bases align to TRBD1. This clonotype was sampled from a man aged 65-85 years with acute or convalescent COVID-19. Sequencing input: peripheral blood. As DNA, the CDR3 is TGTGCCATCAGTGACCCAGACAGGGCTGTGAGCAATCAGCCCCAGCATTTT. It translates to CAISDPDRAVSNQPQHF.